The 15 T cell receptor beta chains presented below share a single source sample, sequenced in a study of spatial heterogeneity in lung cancer (dated by TCRdb to 2018 to 2020). Library creation used 5' RACE. Instrument used: NextSeq 500. Using fastp trimming at Q25 and MiXCR clonotype assembly, TCRdb reanalyzed the public sequencing data and kept in-frame beta chains. Every CDR3 protein is listed once, alongside the most common genes and DNA of its rows. The sample data list 51,000 or so distinct CDR3 sequences, and roughly 7.4% of these were observed just once. Together, the top ten hold 35% of the sample. What this sample's time point label stands for: blood at routine non-recurrence follow-up after resection. For TCR sequencing, whole RNA was extracted from tumor and nontumor lung tissue, or from cryopreserved PBMC samples, and no cell sorting was done. Source: PBMCs, taken at follow-up. The receptor set was obtained from a female donor with early-stage non-small cell lung cancer.

This clonotype was picked up a small number of times. The V and J genes are TRBV6-1 and TRBJ2-5; TRBD1 matches at 8 bases. The germline V gene encodes CDR1 MNHNS and CDR2 SASEGT. Unmatched junction bases numbered 12, after V lost 4 bases and J lost 2 bases. The CDR3 is 17 residues long. The CDR3 region has the DNA TGTGCCAGCAGTGGTCCCCGTAACACAGGGGGGCAAGAGACCCAGTACTTC. Its translation: CASSGPRNTGGQETQYF.

Many counts were recorded for this clonotype. CDR3 sequence: CASSSPPGGYDTQYF. Here the CDR3 DNA reads TGTGCCAGCAGTTCCCCCCCCGGGGGGTACGATACGCAGTATTTT. The chain carries TRBV28 and TRBJ2-3; 7 bases agree with TRBD2. The CDR3 consists of 15 residues. The V segment lost 4 bases and the J segment 6 bases; nucleotides outside the gene matches: 10. CDR1 and CDR2 (germline): MDHEN, SYDVKM.

The genes are TRBV7-7 and TRBJ2-5, with 9 bases identical to TRBD1. J lost 2 bases, V lost 4 bases, and 2 bases had no gene match. The germline V gene has CDR1 SSHAT and CDR2 FNYEAQ (reference sequence). The length of the CDR3 is 14 residues. The CDR3 is CASSYRGQQETQYF. CDR3 nucleotides: TGTGCCAGCAGCTACAGGGGGCAGCAAGAGACCCAGTACTTC.

In this sample, this clonotype turned up many times. The chain couples TRBV2 to TRBJ2-6, with 7 bases lining up with TRBD1. V lost 6 bases, J lost 2 bases, and 1 base stayed unmatched. The CDR3 has 14 residues. The V gene's germline CDR1 is SNHLY and CDR2 FYNNEI. The DNA of the CDR3 is TGTGCCAGCAGCGGGACAGCTGGGGCCAACGTCCTGACTTTC. It is translated as CASSGTAGANVLTF.

The V gene is TRBV14, the J gene TRBJ2-2; no definite D call. This CDR3 has 13 residues. Looked up from germline, CDR1 is SGHDN and CDR2 is FVKESK. Trimming removed 2 bases from V and 2 bases from J, with 3 bases in between. CDR3 in amino acids: CASSQQNTGELFF. CDR3 in DNA: TGTGCCAGCAGCCAACAAAACACCGGGGAGCTGTTTTTT.

This clonotype came up many times. The V call is TRBV7-2, the J call TRBJ2-1; D is unresolved. Deletions cut 1 base from V and 9 bases from J, with 7 bases between. CDR1 SGHTA and CDR2 FQGNSA come from the germline V gene. The CDR3 runs to 12 residues. In DNA form, the CDR3 reads TGTGCCAGCAGCTTAGATGCCGGTGAGCAGTTCTTC. Translated: CASSLDAGEQFF.

This clonotype was observed a handful of times. The chain has TRBV19 and TRBJ2-3; 8 nucleotides align to TRBD1. The CDR3 runs 17 residues. Germline loops: CDR1 LNHDA, CDR2 SQIVND (reference sequence). With 4 bases clipped from V and 2 bases from J, the junction kept 11 bases outside the gene matches. CDR3 nucleotides: TGTGCCAGTAGTACTGACAGGGGTGGCAGCGTCACAGATACGCAGTATTTT. Encoded protein: CASSTDRGGSVTDTQYF.

This clonotype was seen only a few times. V is TRBV12-5 and J is TRBJ1-3; no clear D. CDR3 length: 13 residues. Germline CDR1 and CDR2: LGHNT and FRNRAP. V lost 3 bases to trimming and J lost 4 bases, with 7 bases between them. CDR3 amino acids: CASGFSGGNTIYF. CDR3 bases: TGTGCTAGTGGTTTCTCGGGGGGAAACACCATATATTTT.

This clonotype was observed many times. The chain couples TRBV2 to TRBJ1-5, with 8 bases matching TRBD1. The trim removed 5 bases at V and 0 bases at J, leaving 3 bases unmatched. The CDR3 extends over 15 amino acids. The V gene's germline CDR1 is SNHLY and CDR2 FYNNEI. CDR3 region: CASSLDRASNQPQHF. CDR3 nucleotide sequence: TGTGCCAGCAGTCTGGACAGGGCTAGCAATCAGCCCCAGCATTTT.

This clonotype was seen repeatedly, ten times or more. The rearrangement joins TRBV15 to TRBJ2-4; D uncertain. Germline-derived CDR1 and CDR2 are LNHNV and YYDKDF (reference sequence). V lost 5 bases and J 1 base, leaving 9 bases between the germline ends. The CDR3 covers 14 residues. DNA for the CDR3: TGTGCCACCAGCGCCCCGGAGGCCAAAAACATTCAGTACTTC. Translated: CATSAPEAKNIQYF.

This clonotype came up a few times. The rearrangement links TRBV13 to TRBJ2-3; 7 bases align to TRBD1. The germline gives CDR1 PRHDT, CDR2 FYEKMQ (reference sequence). Losses at the gene ends were 6 bases for V and 4 bases for J; bases not matched to a gene: 4. This CDR3 region has 13 residues. CDR3: CASSSTGADTQYF. The CDR3 DNA is TGTGCCAGCAGTTCCACAGGGGCAGATACGCAGTATTTT.

This clonotype was observed at least ten times. The CDR3 DNA reads as TGTGCCAGCAGCCATCACGGAAGCGTCCTGACTTTC. Amino acid sequence: CASSHHGSVLTF. The gene calls are TRBV3-1 and TRBJ2-6; D call uncertain. Per the germline V gene, CDR1 is LGHDT and CDR2 is YNNKEL (reference sequence). The V end was cut by 3 bases, the J end by 12 bases, with 9 bases between. The CDR3 spans 12 residues.

The genes are TRBV12-3 or TRBV12-4 and TRBJ2-7, with D possibly matching TRBD1 (5 bases). V dropped 3 bases and J dropped 5 bases, with 14 bases sitting between them. CDR3 size: 14 residues. The CDR3 DNA follows: TGTGCCAGCAGTTTGGGGCAGGATAGCCACGAGCAGTACTTC. It yields the protein CASSLGQDSHEQYF.

This clonotype was seen at least ten times. V gene TRBV28 combines with J gene TRBJ2-7; TRBD2 aligns across 8 bases. V lost 2 bases to trimming and J lost 1 base; unmatched junction nucleotides: 4. Germline assignment: CDR1 MDHEN and CDR2 SYDVKM. CDR3 length: 15 residues. The CDR3 DNA reads as TGTGCCAGCAGTTTAGTGGCTAGCGGGTCCTACGAGCAGTACTTC. Amino acids: CASSLVASGSYEQYF.

Only a few counts were recorded for this clonotype. J is TRBJ1-1 and V is TRBV15; 9 nucleotides match TRBD1. The CDR3 runs to 14 residues. The V segment lost 3 bases and the J segment 1 base; nucleotides outside the gene matches: 0. CDR1 is LNHNV, CDR2 YYDKDF, per germline (reference sequence). In nucleotides, the CDR3 is TGTGCCACCAGCAGGGACAGGGGGAACACTGAAGCTTTCTTT. Translated: CATSRDRGNTEAFF.